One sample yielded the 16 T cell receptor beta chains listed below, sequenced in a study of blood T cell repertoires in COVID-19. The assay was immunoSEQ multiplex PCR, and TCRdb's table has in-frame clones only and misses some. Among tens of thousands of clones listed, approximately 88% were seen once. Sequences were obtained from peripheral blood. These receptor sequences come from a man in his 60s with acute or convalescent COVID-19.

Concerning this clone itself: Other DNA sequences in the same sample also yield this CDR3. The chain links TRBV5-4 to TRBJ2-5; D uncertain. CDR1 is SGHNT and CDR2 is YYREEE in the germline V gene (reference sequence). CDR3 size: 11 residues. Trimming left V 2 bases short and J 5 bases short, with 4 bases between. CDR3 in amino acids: CASSLRETQYF. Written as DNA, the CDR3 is TGTGCCAGCAGCTTACGGGAGACCCAGTACTTC.

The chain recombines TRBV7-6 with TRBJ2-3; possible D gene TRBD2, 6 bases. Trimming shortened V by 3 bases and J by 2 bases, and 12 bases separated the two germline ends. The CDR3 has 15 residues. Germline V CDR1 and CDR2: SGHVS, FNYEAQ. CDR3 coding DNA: TGTGCCAGCAGCTTTATAGCGGAGTTCACAGATACGCAGTATTTT. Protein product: CASSFIAEFTDTQYF.

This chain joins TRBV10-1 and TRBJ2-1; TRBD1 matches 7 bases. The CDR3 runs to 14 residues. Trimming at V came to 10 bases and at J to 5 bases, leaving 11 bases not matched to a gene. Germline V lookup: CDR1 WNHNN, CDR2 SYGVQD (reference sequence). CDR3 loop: CATQRGDSNNEQFF. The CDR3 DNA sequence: TGCGCCACCCAGCGTGGGGACAGTAACAATGAGCAGTTCTTC.

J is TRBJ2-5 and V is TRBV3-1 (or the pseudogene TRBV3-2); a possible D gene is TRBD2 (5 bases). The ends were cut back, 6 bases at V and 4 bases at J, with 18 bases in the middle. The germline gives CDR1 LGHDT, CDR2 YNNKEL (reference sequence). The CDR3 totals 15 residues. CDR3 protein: CASRPPLAALETQYF. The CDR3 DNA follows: TGTGCCAGCAGACCACCCCTAGCAGCGTTAGAGACCCAGTACTTC.

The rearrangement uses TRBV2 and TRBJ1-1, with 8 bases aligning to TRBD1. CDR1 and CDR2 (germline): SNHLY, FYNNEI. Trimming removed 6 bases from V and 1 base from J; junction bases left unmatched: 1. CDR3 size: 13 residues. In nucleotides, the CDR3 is TGTGCCAGCAGGGACAGGGCGAACACTGAAGCTTTCTTT. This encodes CASRDRANTEAFF.

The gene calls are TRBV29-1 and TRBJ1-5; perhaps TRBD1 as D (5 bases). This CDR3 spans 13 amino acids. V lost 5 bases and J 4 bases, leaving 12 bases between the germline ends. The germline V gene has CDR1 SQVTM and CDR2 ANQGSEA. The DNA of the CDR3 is TGCAGCGTTTCTGGGGGGACGAATCAGCCCCAGCATTTT. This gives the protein CSVSGGTNQPQHF.

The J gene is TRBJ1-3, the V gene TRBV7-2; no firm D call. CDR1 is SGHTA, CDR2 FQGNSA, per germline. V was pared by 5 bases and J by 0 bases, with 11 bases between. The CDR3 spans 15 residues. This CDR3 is CASSPRGISGNTIYF. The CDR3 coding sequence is TGTGCCAGCAGCCCCAGAGGGATCTCTGGAAACACCATATATTTT.

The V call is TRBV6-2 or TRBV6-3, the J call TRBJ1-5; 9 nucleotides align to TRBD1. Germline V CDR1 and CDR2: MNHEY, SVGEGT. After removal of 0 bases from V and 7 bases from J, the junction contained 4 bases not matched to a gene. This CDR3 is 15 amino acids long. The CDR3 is CASSYSGQGFQPQHF. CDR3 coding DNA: TGTGCCAGCAGTTACTCGGGACAGGGCTTCCAGCCCCAGCATTTT.

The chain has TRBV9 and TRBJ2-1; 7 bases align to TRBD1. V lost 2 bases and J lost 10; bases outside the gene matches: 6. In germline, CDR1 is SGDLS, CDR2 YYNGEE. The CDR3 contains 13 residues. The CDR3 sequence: CASSVWQGEEQFF. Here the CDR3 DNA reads TGTGCCAGCAGCGTCTGGCAGGGGGAGGAGCAGTTCTTC.

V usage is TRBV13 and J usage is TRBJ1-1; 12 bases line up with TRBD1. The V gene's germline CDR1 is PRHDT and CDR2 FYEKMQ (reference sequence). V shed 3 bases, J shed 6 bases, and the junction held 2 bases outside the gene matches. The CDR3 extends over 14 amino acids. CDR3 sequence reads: CASSLGQGAAEAFF. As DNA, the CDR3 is TGTGCCAGCAGCTTGGGACAGGGGGCTGCTGAAGCTTTCTTT.

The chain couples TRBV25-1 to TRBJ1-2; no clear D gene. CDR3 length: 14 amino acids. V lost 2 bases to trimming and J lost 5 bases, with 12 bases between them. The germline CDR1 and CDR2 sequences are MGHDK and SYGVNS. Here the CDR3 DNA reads TGTGCCAGCAGTGAACGGTTGAGCCTTTATGGCTACACCTTC. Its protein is CASSERLSLYGYTF.

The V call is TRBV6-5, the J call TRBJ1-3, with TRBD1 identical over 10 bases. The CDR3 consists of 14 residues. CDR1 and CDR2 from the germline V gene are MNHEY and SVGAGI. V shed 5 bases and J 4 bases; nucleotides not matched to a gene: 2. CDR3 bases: TGTGCCAGCAGTCGGGGACAGGGGGGAAACACCATATATTTT. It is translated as CASSRGQGGNTIYF.

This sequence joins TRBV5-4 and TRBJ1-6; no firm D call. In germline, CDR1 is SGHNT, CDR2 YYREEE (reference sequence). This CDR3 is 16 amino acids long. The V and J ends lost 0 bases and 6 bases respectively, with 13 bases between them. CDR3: CASSLGAEAGNSPLHF. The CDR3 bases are TGTGCCAGCAGCTTGGGGGCTGAAGCCGGTAATTCACCCCTCCACTTT.

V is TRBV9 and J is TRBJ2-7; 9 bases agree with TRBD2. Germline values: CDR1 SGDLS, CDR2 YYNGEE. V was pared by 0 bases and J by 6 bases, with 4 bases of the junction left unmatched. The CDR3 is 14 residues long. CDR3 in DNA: TGTGCCAGCAGCGTAGATAGCGGGGGTACCGAGCAGTACTTC. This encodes CASSVDSGGTEQYF.

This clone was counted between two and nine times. This CDR3 is CSVETREDYGYTF. CDR3 coding DNA: TGCAGCGTGGAGACCCGGGAGGACTATGGCTACACCTTC. The chain uses TRBV29-1 and TRBJ1-2; D is undetermined. The CDR3 sequence is 13 residues long. Germline CDR1 SQVTM, CDR2 ANQGSEA. V lost 6 bases and J 3 bases, leaving 14 bases between the germline ends.

In DNA form, the CDR3 reads TGTGCCAGTGACAGTCTTAGCACAGATACGCAGTATTTT. It codes for CASDSLSTDTQYF. The V gene is TRBV5-4, the J gene TRBJ2-3, with D maybe TRBD1 (5 bases). The CDR3 is 13 amino acids. Germline V gene sequence: CDR1 SGHNT, CDR2 YYREEE (reference sequence). Trimming shortened V by 8 bases and J by 0 bases, and 10 bases separated the two germline ends.